This TCR beta chain was observed in a study of shared clonotypes between healthy human individuals. The assay was carried out at the deep level. Each sorted subset replicate got 200 ng genomic DNA, 25,000 to 35,000 genomes. Repertoires were generated with immunoSEQ multiplex PCR, while TCRdb's copy carries only in-frame clones and drops some. The data hold more than 500,000 clones, with approximately 95% observed a single time. General study findings and limits: Since donors were few, the genetic and exposure-history diversity represented was limited.

This clone was picked up one time. The antigen is not known. Naive-designated CD8 cells lacked CD45RO, were positively enriched for CCR7, and omitted terminally differentiated effector memory CD45RA+ cells. Sequencing input: naive CD8+ T cells sorted from blood. The TCR originated in a woman aged 30 to 39 in good health.

The CDR3 DNA follows: TGTGCCAGCAGTTACTTGGGAGCCGGGGAGCTGTTTTTT. It translates to CASSYLGAGELFF. The chain links TRBV6-6 to TRBJ2-2, with D possibly TRBD2 on 5 matching bases. CDR3 size: 13 residues. Deletions cut 1 base from V and 6 bases from J, with 6 bases between. The germline V gene has CDR1 MNHNY and CDR2 SVGAGI (reference sequence).